A selection of T cell receptor beta chains follows, all from one sample in a study of shared clonotypes between healthy human individuals. Profiled with immunoSEQ multiplex PCR; TCRdb holds only in-frame clones, not every one. The data hold about 1 million clones, with 65% to 75% observed a single time. The sequenced material came from memory CD4+ T cells sorted from blood. The origin of the receptors is a man younger than 35 in good health. CDR3s include the opening cysteine and the closing phenylalanine or tryptophan. D genes are given only for firm matches. Size values are once, few and many counts, or a class for expanded clones, and some rows have none.

abundance,d_gene,v_gene,j_gene,CDR3nt,CDR3aa
.,.,TRBV6-5,TRBJ1-2,TGTGCCAGCAATACAGGCGAGGGTGGCTACACCTTC,CASNTGEGGYTF
.,TRBD1,TRBV5-1,TRBJ2-5,TGCGCCAGCGGCCCCGGAGCAGGGGGCACGGGGGAGACCCAGTACTTC,CASGPGAGGTGETQYF
few,.,TRBV6-6,TRBJ1-1,TGTGCCAGCAGTTACTCGAAGGCCGGGGGCACTGAAGCTTTCTTT,CASSYSKAGGTEAFF
.,.,TRBV4-1,TRBJ1-3,TGCGCCAGCAGCGTACTACGGGGCCCTGGAAACACCATATATTTT,CASSVLRGPGNTIYF
.,TRBD1,TRBV28,TRBJ1-3,TGTGCCAGCAGCATGACAGGGACTGGAAACACCATATATTTT,CASSMTGTGNTIYF
.,.,TRBV6-1,TRBJ2-7,TGTGCCAGCATCCAAAGGGGGGGGCCAGGGGAGCAGTACTTC,CASIQRGGPGEQYF
.,TRBD1,TRBV6-6,TRBJ1-6,TGTGCCAGCAGTTACGGACAGGGGCTTGGGTCACCCCTCCACTTT,CASSYGQGLGSPLHF
.,.,TRBV6-1,TRBJ2-5,TGTGCCAGCAGTGAAGCTGACAGGTGGGAAGAGACCCAGTACTTC,CASSEADRWEETQYF
.,TRBD2,TRBV29-1,TRBJ2-1,TGCAGCGTTGGAAGACTAGCGGGGGGGACTTCATACAATGAGCAGTTCTTC,CSVGRLAGGTSYNEQFF
.,.,TRBV14,TRBJ2-7,TGTGCCAGCAGGCTAAACGAGCAGTACTTC,CASRLNEQYF
once,.,TRBV10-3,TRBJ2-3,TGTGCCATCCAGGGCGCCCGGCGGGAAGATACGCAGTATTTT,CAIQGARREDTQYF
.,.,TRBV15,TRBJ2-1,TGTGCCACCAGCAGAGGGGACTTTAACAATGAGCAGTTCTTC,CATSRGDFNNEQFF
.,.,TRBV18,TRBJ2-2,TGTGCCAGCTCACCACGGCTCTCTCCCTCGGGGACCTCTTTCACCGGGGAGCTGTTTTTT,CASSPRLSPSGTSFTGELFF
few,.,TRBV6-5,TRBJ1-1,TGTGCCAGCAGATCAACGAACACTGAAGCTTTCTTT,CASRSTNTEAFF
once,TRBD1,TRBV5-6,TRBJ1-1,TGTGCCAGCAGCTTGCTCGGACAGGGGGAAACTGAAGCTTTCTTT,CASSLLGQGETEAFF
.,TRBD1,TRBV5-1,TRBJ1-3,TGCGCCAGCAGCTCCCAGGGGGCAAGTGGAAACACCATATATTTT,CASSSQGASGNTIYF
.,TRBD1,TRBV7-9,TRBJ2-5,TGTGCCAGCAGCCCGGACAGGGGGTACTTC,CASSPDRGYF
once,.,TRBV5-1,TRBJ1-1,TGCGCCAGCAGCTTGGGTGGCAGCCGGATCACTGAAGCTTTCTTT,CASSLGGSRITEAFF
.,.,TRBV5-1,TRBJ2-7,TGCGCCAGCAGCTCCCCGCCCAGAGACTCCGAGCAGTACTTC,CASSSPPRDSEQYF
.,.,TRBV2,TRBJ1-6,TGTGCCAGCAGTGATCCGGGGTTTGGAGGAAGGTCACCCCTCCACTTT,CASSDPGFGGRSPLHF
.,.,TRBV5-1,TRBJ1-1,TGCGCCAGCAGCCCCGAAGGGACTGAAGCTTTCTTT,CASSPEGTEAFF
.,.,TRBV4-3,TRBJ1-1,TGCGCCAGCAGCCAAGATCACCGAGAGAACACTGAAGCTTTCTTT,CASSQDHRENTEAFF
.,TRBD2,TRBV5-6,TRBJ2-7,TGTGCCAGCAGTTTCTACGGACTAGCGGAGAGCTCCTACGAGCAGTACTTC,CASSFYGLAESSYEQYF
.,.,TRBV10-3,TRBJ2-5,TGTGCCATCAGCGCCAGGGGCGAAGAGACCCAGTACTTC,CAISARGEETQYF
.,TRBD2,TRBV5-1,TRBJ2-3,TGCGCCAGCAGCCCGACTAGCGGTAACACAGATACGCAGTATTTT,CASSPTSGNTDTQYF
.,TRBD1,TRBV27,TRBJ2-1,TGTGCCAGCAGTGCGGGACAGGGGCAAGGCTCCTACAATGAGCAGTTCTTC,CASSAGQGQGSYNEQFF
.,.,TRBV7-2,TRBJ2-3,TGTGCCAGCAGCTTCGGGGCCTCGCGGGGCGGGGCAGATACGCAGTATTTT,CASSFGASRGGADTQYF
.,.,TRBV29-1,TRBJ2-5,TGCAGTCCGAAAGGGGGTGTGGGTCAAGAGACCCAGTACTTC,CSPKGGVGQETQYF
.,TRBD1,TRBV5-6,TRBJ2-1,TGTGCCAGCAGCCCGCCCCGGGACAGGGTGTACAATGAGCAGTTCTTC,CASSPPRDRVYNEQFF
.,.,TRBV5-6,TRBJ2-7,TGTGCCAGCAGCTTGCGAGGCTACGAGCAGTACTTC,CASSLRGYEQYF
once,TRBD2,TRBV5-1,TRBJ2-3,TGCGCCAGCAGCCCCACGGGCGGGGGTTACACAGATACGCAGTATTTT,CASSPTGGGYTDTQYF